This entry lists 9 T cell receptor beta chains sequenced from one sample in a study of spatial heterogeneity in lung cancer. Study-wide findings and caveats: Tumors with more nonsynonymous mutations had more expanded intratumoral alpha and beta TCRs.

No antigen is known for these receptors. The time point here: sample taken at primary tumor resection. TCRdb analysed the 5' RACE reads with MiXCR anew, one entry per CDR3 protein. The table includes about 2,200 distinct CDR3 sequences, about 40% detected once. The specimen was lung tumor tissue, collected at surgery. These receptors all stem from a male donor with early-stage non-small cell lung cancer.

Judged by abundance, this clonotype is large. The CDR3 coding sequence is TGTGCCACCAGTGAGGGGGATTCCTATGGCTACACCTTC. It yields the protein CATSEGDSYGYTF. V gene TRBV24-1 combines with J gene TRBJ1-2, with a weak D call TRBD1 (5 bases). The CDR3 consists of 13 residues. Germline CDR1 and CDR2: KGHDR and SFDVKD. V lost 4 bases and J lost 4, with 9 bases in between.

This clonotype was counted only a few times. The chain joins TRBV20-1 to TRBJ2-2; 8 bases agree with TRBD1. This CDR3 region has 15 residues. In germline, CDR1 is DFQATT, CDR2 SNEGSKA (reference sequence). Unmatched junction bases numbered 10, after V lost 6 bases and J lost 4 bases. The CDR3 protein is CSAPGQGAATGELFF. The CDR3 DNA reads TGCAGTGCCCCAGGGCAGGGGGCGGCCACCGGGGAGCTGTTTTTT.

This clonotype qualifies as large. The chain is built from TRBV6-2 or TRBV6-3 and TRBJ1-5; D is unresolved. V was cut by 0 bases and J by 9 bases, with 12 bases left in between. The CDR3 has 14 residues. Germline V gives CDR1 MNHEY, CDR2 SVGEGT. CDR3 protein: CASSYSPLDPPQHF. The DNA of the CDR3 is TGTGCCAGCAGTTACTCACCACTTGATCCGCCCCAGCATTTT.

The genes are TRBV24-1 and TRBJ2-1; 11 bases match TRBD2. The CDR3 totals 14 residues. CDR1 KGHDR and CDR2 SFDVKD come from the germline V gene. Trimming at V came to 9 bases and at J to 6 bases, leaving 6 bases not matched to a gene. CDR3 sequence: CATPLAGVINEQFF. As DNA, the CDR3 is TGTGCCACCCCACTAGCGGGAGTAATCAATGAGCAGTTCTTC.

The chain uses TRBV28 and TRBJ2-7, with D unresolved. CDR1 and CDR2 (germline): MDHEN, SYDVKM. Trimming stripped 3 bases from V and 2 bases from J, with 14 bases between. This CDR3 spans 15 amino acids. DNA for the CDR3: TGTGCCAGCAGTTTTCATACATCAGGCCCCTACGAGCAGTACTTC. Translation: CASSFHTSGPYEQYF.

This clonotype has just one count. This chain uses TRBV6-6 with TRBJ2-3; no firm D call. Germline CDR1 and CDR2: MNHNY and SVGAGI (reference sequence). V was shortened by 4 bases and J by 7 bases, with 9 bases between the two germline ends. There are 12 residues in the CDR3. Written as DNA, the CDR3 is TGTGCCAGCAGTTTGCCGGCGAATACGCAGTATTTT. Its protein product is CASSLPANTQYF.

This clonotype was seen many times. A much larger clone is a single base away; this may be a read error. The chain uses TRBV28 and TRBJ2-3; TRBD2 matches at 7 bases. With 8 bases clipped from V and 5 bases from J, the junction kept 1 base outside the gene matches. The CDR3 is 11 amino acids. Per germline, CDR1 MDHEN and CDR2 SYDVKM. The CDR3 bases are TGTGCCAGCGGACTAGTAGATACGCAGTATTTT. Its protein is CASGLVDTQYF.

This clonotype rates as medium-sized. The V call is TRBV6-2 or TRBV6-3, the J call TRBJ1-1; the D is unclear. CDR1 and CDR2 from the germline V gene are MNHEY and SVGEGT. Between the trimmed V and J ends, which lost 5 bases and 4 bases, there was a span of 8 bases. The CDR3 is 12 amino acids. The CDR3 DNA is TGTGCCAGCAGTATGGTTATCACTGAAGCTTTCTTT. Its translation is CASSMVITEAFF.

The V and J genes are TRBV29-1 and TRBJ2-7, with a weak D call TRBD1 (5 bases). V lost 5 bases, J lost 4 bases, and 12 bases lay in between. Germline values: CDR1 SQVTM, CDR2 ANQGSEA. The CDR3 is 12 residues long. The CDR3 DNA reads TGCAGCGTTATGGGGCCGCGTTACGAGCAGTACTTC. Protein sequence: CSVMGPRYEQYF.